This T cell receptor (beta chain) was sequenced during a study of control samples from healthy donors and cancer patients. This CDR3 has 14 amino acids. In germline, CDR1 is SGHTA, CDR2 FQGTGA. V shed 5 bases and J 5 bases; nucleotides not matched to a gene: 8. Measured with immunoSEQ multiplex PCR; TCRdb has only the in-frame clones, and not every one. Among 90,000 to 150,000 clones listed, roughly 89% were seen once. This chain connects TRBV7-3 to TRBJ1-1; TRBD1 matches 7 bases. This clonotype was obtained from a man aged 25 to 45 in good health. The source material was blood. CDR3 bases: TGTGCCAGCAGCACCGGACAGGTGGAGACTGAAGCTTTCTTT. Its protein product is CASSTGQVETEAFF.